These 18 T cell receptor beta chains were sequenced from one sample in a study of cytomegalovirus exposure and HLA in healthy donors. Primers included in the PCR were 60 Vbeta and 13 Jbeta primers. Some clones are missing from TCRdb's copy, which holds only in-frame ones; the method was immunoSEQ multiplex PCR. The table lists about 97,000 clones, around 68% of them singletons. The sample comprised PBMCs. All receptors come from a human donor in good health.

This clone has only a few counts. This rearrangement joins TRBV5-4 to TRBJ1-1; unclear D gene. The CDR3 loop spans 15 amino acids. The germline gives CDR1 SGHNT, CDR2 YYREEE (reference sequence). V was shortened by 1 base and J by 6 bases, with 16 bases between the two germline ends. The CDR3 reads CASSLRSGISAEAFF. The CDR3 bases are TGTGCCAGCAGCTTGAGGTCCGGGATTAGCGCTGAAGCTTTCTTT.

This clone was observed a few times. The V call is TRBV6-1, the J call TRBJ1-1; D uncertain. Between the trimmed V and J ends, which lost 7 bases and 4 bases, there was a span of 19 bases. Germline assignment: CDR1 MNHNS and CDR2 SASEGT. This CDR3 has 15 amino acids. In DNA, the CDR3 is TGTGCCAGCAACGAAGACGGCTTACGAGGCACTGAAGCTTTCTTT. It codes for CASNEDGLRGTEAFF.

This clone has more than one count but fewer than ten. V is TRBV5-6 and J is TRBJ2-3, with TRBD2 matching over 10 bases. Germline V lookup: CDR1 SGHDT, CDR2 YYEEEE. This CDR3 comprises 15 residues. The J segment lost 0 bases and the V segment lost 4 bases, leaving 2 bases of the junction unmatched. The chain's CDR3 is CASSIAGGSTDTQYF. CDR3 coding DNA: TGTGCCAGCAGCATAGCGGGAGGAAGCACAGATACGCAGTATTTT.

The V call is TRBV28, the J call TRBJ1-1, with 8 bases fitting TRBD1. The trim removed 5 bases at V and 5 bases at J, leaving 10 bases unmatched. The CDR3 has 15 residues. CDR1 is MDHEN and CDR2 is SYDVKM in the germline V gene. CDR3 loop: CASSVKTGVRTEAFF. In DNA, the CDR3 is TGTGCCAGCAGTGTCAAGACAGGGGTTCGGACTGAAGCTTTCTTT.

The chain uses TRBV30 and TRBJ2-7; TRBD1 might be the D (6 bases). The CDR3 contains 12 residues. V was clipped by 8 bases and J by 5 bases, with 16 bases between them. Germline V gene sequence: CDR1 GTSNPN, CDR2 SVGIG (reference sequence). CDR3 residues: CAGTGLLDEQYF. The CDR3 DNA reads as TGTGCCGGCACAGGGTTGCTGGACGAGCAGTACTTC.

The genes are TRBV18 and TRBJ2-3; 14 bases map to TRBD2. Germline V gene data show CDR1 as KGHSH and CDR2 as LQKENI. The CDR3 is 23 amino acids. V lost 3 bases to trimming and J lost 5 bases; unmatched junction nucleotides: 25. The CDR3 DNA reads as TGTGCCAGCTCACCGAAGTGGCTGGGGACTAGCGGGAGAGCCTCCCAATCGATAGATACGCAGTATTTT. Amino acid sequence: CASSPKWLGTSGRASQSIDTQYF.

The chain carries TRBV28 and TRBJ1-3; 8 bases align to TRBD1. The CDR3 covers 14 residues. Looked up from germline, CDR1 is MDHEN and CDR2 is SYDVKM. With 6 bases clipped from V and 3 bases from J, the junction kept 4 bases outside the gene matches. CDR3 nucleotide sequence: TGTGCCAGCAGCCCGGACAGGGTTGGAAACACCATATATTTT. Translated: CASSPDRVGNTIYF.

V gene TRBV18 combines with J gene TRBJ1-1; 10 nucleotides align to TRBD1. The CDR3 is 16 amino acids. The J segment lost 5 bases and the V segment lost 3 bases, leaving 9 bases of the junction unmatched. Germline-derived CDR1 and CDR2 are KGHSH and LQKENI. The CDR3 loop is CASSPTTGGRLTEAFF. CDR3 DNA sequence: TGTGCCAGCTCACCGACGACAGGGGGCAGGCTGACTGAAGCTTTCTTT.

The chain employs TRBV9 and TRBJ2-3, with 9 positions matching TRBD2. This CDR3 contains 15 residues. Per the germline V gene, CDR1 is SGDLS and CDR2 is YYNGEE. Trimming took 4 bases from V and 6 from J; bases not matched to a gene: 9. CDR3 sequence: CASSKGLANGDTQYF. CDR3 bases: TGTGCCAGCAGCAAAGGACTAGCGAATGGGGATACGCAGTATTTT.

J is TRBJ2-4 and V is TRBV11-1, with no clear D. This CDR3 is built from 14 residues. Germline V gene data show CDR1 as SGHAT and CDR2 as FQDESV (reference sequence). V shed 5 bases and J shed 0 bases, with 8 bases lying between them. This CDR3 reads CASSPNLAKNIQYF. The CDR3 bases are TGTGCCAGCAGCCCTAATCTAGCCAAAAACATTCAGTACTTC.

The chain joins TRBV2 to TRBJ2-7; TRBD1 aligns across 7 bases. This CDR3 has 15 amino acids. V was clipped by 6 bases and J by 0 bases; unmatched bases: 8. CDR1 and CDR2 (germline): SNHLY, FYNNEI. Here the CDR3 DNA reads TGTGCCAGCAGCAACAGGGGTCCTCCCTCCTACGAGCAGTACTTC. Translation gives CASSNRGPPSYEQYF.

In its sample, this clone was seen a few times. CDR3 in amino acids: CASSLEAGSTDTQYF. CDR3 bases: TGTGCCAGCAGCTTGGAGGCGGGAAGCACAGATACGCAGTATTTT. The chain couples TRBV5-6 to TRBJ2-3, with D possibly being TRBD2 (6 bases). Germline CDR1 is SGHDT and CDR2 is YYEEEE. This CDR3 is built from 15 residues. The ends were cut back, 0 bases at V and 0 bases at J, with 8 bases in the middle.

The DNA for the CDR3 is TGTGCCAGCAGTGAAAAGGTCACGGGGGCCTACGAGCAGTACTTC. Its translation: CASSEKVTGAYEQYF. The chain carries TRBV2 and TRBJ2-7, with a tentative D call TRBD2 (6 bases). Germline loops: CDR1 SNHLY, CDR2 FYNNEI. This CDR3 contains 15 residues. V lost 2 bases to trimming and J lost 2 bases, with 13 bases between them.

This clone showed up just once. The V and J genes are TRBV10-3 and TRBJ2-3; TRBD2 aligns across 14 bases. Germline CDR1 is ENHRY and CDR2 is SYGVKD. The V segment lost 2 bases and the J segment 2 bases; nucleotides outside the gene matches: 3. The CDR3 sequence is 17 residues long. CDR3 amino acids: CAISEGTSGSITDTQYF. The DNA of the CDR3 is TGTGCCATCAGTGAGGGGACTAGCGGGAGTATCACAGATACGCAGTATTTT.

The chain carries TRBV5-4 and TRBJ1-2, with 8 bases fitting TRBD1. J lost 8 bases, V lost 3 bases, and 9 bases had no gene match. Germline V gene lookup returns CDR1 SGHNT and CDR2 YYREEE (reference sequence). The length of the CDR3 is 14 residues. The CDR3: CASSWTGLRRGYTF. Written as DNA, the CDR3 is TGTGCCAGCAGCTGGACAGGGTTGAGGCGGGGCTACACCTTC.

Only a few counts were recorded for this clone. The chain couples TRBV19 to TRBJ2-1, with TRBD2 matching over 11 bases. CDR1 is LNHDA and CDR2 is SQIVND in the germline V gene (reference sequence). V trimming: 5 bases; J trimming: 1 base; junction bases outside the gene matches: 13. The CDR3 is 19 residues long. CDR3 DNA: TGTGCCAGTAGTGCCCCCGGGCCGACTAGCGGGGATTCCTACAATGAGCAGTTCTTC. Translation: CASSAPGPTSGDSYNEQFF.

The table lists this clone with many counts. The CDR3 nucleotides are TGTGCCAGCAGCTATAGACTAGCGGGAGTAGGCAATGAGCAGTTCTTC. Its translation is CASSYRLAGVGNEQFF. The rearrangement links TRBV5-5 to TRBJ2-1; the match to TRBD2 covers 12 bases. The germline gives CDR1 SGHKS, CDR2 YYEKEE (reference sequence). CDR3 length: 16 amino acids. The V gene end was trimmed by 3 bases and the J gene end by 6 bases; junction bases not matched to a gene: 7.

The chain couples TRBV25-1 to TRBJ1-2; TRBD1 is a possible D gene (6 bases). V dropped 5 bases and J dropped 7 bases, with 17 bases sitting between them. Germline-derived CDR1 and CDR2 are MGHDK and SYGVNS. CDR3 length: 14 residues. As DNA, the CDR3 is TGTGCCAGCAGTAAGATATACCACAGGGCTGGCTACACCTTC. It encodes CASSKIYHRAGYTF.